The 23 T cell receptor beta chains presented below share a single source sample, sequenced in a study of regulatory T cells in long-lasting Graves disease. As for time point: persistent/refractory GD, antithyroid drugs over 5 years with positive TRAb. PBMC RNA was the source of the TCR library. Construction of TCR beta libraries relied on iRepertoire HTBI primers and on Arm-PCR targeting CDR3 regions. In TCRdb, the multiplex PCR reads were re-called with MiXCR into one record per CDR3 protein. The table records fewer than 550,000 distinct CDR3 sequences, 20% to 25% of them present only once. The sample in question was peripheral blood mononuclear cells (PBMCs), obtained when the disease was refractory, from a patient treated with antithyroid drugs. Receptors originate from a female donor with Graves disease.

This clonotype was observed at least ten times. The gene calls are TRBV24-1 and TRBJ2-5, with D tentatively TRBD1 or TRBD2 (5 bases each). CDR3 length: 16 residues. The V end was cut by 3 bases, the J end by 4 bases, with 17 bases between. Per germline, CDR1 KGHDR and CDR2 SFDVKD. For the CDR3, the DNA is TGTGCCACCAGTGATCCCCCGGGACCGGACCCAGAGACCCAGTACTTC. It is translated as CATSDPPGPDPETQYF.

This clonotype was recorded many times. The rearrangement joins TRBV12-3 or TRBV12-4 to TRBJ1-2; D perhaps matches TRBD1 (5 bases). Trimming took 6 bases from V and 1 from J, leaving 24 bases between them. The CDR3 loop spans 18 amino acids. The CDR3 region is CASSPWGRRAGSNYGYTF. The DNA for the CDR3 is TGTGCCAGCAGCCCATGGGGCCGTCGTGCAGGCAGTAACTATGGCTACACCTTC.

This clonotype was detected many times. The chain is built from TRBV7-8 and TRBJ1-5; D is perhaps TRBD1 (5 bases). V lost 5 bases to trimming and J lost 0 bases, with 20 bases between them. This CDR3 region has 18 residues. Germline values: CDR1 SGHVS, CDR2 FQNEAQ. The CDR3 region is CASSPYRTTSHSNQPQHF. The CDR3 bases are TGTGCCAGCAGCCCCTACAGGACCACCTCACATAGCAATCAGCCCCAGCATTTT.

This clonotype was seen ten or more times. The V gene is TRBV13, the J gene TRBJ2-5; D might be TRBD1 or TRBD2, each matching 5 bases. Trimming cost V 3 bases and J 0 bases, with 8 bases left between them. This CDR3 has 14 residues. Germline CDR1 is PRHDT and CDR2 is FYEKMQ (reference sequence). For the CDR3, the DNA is TGTGCCAGCAGCTTGGGACCGTACCAAGAGACCCAGTACTTC. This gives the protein CASSLGPYQETQYF.

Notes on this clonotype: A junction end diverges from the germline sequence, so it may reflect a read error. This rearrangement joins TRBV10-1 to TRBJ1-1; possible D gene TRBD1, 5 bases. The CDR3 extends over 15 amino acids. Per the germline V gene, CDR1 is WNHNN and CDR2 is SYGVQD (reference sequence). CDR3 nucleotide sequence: TGTGCCAGCAGCCAAGATTCGGGGGTGGGCACTGAAGCTTTCTTT. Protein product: CASSQDSGVGTEAFF.

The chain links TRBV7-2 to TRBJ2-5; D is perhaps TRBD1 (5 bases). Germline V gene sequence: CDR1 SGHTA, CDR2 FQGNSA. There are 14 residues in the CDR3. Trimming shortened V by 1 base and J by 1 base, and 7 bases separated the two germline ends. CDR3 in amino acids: CASSLDGAQETQYF. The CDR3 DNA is TGTGCCAGCAGCTTAGATGGGGCCCAAGAGACCCAGTACTTC.

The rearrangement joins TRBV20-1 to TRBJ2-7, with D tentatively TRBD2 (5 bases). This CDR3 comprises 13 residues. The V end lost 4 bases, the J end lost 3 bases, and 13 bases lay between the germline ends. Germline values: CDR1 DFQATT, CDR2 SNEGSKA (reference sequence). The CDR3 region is CSATQEAGYEQYF. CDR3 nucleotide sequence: TGCAGTGCTACCCAGGAGGCCGGCTACGAGCAGTACTTC.

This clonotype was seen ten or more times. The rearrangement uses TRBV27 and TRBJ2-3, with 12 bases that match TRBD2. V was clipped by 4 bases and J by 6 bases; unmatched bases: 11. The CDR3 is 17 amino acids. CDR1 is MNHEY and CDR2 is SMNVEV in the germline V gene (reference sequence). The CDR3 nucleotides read TGTGCCAGCAGTTGGCCTAGCGGGGGGGCCGATGTTGATACGCAGTATTTT. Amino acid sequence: CASSWPSGGADVDTQYF.

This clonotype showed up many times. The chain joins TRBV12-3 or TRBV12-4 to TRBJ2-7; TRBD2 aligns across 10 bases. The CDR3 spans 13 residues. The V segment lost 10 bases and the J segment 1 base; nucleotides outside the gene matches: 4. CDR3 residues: CATGTSVSYEQYF. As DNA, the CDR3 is TGTGCCACCGGGACTAGCGTTTCCTACGAGCAGTACTTC.

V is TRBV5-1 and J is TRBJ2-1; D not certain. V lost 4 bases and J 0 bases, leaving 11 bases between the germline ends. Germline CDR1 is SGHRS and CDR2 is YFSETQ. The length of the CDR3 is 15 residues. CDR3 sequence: CASSADAFSYNEQFF. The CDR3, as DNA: TGCGCCAGCAGCGCGGACGCTTTCTCCTACAATGAGCAGTTCTTC.

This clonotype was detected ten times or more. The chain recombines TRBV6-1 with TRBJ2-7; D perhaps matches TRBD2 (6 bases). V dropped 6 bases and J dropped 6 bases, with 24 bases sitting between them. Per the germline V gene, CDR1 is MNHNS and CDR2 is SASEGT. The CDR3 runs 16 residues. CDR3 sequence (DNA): TGTGCCAGCAGCGACAGCCATTCGGGAGCTCTCGGCGAGCAGTACTTC. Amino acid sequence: CASSDSHSGALGEQYF.

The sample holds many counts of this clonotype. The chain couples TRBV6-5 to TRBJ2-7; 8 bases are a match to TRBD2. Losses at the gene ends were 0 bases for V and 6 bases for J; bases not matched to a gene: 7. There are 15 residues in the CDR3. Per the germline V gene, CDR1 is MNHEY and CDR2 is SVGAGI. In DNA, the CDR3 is TGTGCCAGCAGTTACTCAGAGCGGGAGCTCGGCGAGCAGTACTTC. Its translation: CASSYSERELGEQYF.

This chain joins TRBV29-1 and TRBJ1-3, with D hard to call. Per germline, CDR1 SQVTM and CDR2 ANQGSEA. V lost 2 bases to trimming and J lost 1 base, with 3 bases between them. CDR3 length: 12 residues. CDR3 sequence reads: CSVETSGNTIYF. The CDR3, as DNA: TGCAGCGTTGAAACGTCTGGAAACACCATATATTTT.

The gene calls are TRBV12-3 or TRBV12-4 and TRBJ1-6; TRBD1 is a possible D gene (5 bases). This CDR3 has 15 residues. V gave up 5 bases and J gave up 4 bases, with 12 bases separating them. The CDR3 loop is CASSPYGGYNSPLHF. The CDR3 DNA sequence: TGTGCCAGCAGTCCCTACGGGGGGTATAATTCACCCCTCCACTTT.

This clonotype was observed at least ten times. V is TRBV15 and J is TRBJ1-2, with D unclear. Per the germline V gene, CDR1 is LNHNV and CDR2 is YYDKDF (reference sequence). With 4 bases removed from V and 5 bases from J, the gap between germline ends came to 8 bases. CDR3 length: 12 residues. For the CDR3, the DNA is TGTGCCACCAGCATGCGGGAGTATGGCTACACCTTC. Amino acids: CATSMREYGYTF.

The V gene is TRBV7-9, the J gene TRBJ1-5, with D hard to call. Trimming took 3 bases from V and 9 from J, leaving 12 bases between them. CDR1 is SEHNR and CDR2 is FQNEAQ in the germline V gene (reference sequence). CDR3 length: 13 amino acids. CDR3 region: CASSFGYDLPQHF. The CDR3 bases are TGTGCCAGCAGCTTCGGGTATGATTTGCCCCAGCATTTT.

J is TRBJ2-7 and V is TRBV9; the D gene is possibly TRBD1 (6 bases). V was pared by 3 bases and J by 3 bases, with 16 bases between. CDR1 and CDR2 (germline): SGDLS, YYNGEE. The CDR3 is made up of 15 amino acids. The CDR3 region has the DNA TGTGCCAGCAGCGGAAGGACAGCTTCGTTCTACGAGCAGTACTTC. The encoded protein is CASSGRTASFYEQYF.

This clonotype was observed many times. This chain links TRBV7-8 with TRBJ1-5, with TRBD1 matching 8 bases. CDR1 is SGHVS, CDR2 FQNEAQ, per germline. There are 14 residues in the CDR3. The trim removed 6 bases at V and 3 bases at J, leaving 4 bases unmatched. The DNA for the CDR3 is TGTGCCAGCAGGCTCAGGGGGCCCAATCAGCCCCAGCATTTT. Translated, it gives CASRLRGPNQPQHF.

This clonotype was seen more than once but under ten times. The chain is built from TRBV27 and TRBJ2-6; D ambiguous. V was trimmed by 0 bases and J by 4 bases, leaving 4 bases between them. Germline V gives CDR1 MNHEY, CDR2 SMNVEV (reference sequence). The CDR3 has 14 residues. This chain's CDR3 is CASSLSTGANVLTF. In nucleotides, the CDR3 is TGTGCCAGCAGTTTATCTACAGGGGCCAACGTCCTGACTTTC.

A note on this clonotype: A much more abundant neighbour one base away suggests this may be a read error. CDR3 sequence reads: CASTIGGNPMNTEAFF. The CDR3, as DNA: TGTGCCAGTACAATCGGGGGTAACCCCATGAACACTGAAGCTTTCTTT. The V and J genes are TRBV19 and TRBJ1-1, with a weak D call TRBD1 (5 bases). V was trimmed by 7 bases and J by 0 bases, leaving 18 bases between them. The CDR3 is 16 amino acids. The germline gives CDR1 LNHDA, CDR2 SQIVND (reference sequence).

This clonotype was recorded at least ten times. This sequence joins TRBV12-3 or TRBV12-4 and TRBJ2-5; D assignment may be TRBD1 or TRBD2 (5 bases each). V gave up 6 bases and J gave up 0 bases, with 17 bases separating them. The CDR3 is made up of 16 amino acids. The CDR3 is CASRRDGDSYQETQYF. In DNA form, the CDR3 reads TGTGCCAGCAGGAGGGACGGGGATTCGTACCAAGAGACCCAGTACTTC.

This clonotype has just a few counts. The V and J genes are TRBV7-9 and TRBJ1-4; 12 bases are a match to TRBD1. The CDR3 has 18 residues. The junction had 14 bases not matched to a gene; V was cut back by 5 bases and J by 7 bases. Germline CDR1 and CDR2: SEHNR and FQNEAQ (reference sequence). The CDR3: CASSEARDRGRVGEKLFF. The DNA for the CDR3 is TGTGCCAGCAGCGAAGCACGGGACAGGGGGCGAGTCGGTGAAAAACTGTTTTTT.

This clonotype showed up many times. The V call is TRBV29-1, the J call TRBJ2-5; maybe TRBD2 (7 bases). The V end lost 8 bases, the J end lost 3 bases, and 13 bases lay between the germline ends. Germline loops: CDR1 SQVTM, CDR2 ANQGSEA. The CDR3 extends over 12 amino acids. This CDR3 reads CSTAGQEETQYF. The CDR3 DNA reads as TGCAGCACAGCGGGACAAGAAGAGACCCAGTACTTC.